This TCR beta chain was recorded in a study of T cells in Graves' hyperthyroidism and ophthalmopathy. Study-wide results and limits: Among thyroid clonotypes expanded above 0.001, most also appeared in blood.

This clonotype was detected a few times. Its matching antigen is unknown. Unmatched junction bases numbered 10, after V lost 8 bases and J lost 5 bases. CDR3 size: 14 residues. Germline V gives CDR1 WNHNN, CDR2 SYGVQD (reference sequence). RNA transcripts were the template for amplifying TCR beta CDR3 regions. TCR CDR3 regions were first amplified by RT-PCR with HTBI primers. MiXCR was run by TCRdb on the multiplex PCR reads, yielding one entry per CDR3 protein. This table holds some 420,000 distinct CDR3 sequences, approximately 14% found once. An absence of ophthalmopathy progression within 18 months meant stable Graves' hyperthyroidism. Patients aged 18 to 65 with hyperthyroidism were newly diagnosed, with duration under 2 months. Exclusion of a patient resulted from uncontrolled infection, other autoimmune disease, pregnancy or lactation.

Sequencing was done on a sample of blood. The genes are TRBV10-1 and TRBJ2-3; 7 bases align to TRBD2. The clonotype originates from a woman between 18 and 30 years old with Graves' hyperthyroidism. The CDR3 bases are TGCGCCAGCGCCATGGCGGGAGCGGAAGATACGCAGTATTTT. Translated: CASAMAGAEDTQYF.